Below, 12 T cell receptor beta chains from the same sample are listed, as sequenced in a study of a mutant IDH1 vaccine in newly diagnosed glioma. Their cognate antigens are unknown. The table came from immunoSEQ multiplex PCR; TCRdb's copy has only in-frame clones and leaves some out. The sample lists 60,000 or so clones, around four fifths occurring once. Time point described: week 35, safety follow-up. Every single dose of the vaccine, 300 ug of mutant IDH1 20-mer peptide, came with topical imiquimod. Source: PBMCs, taken from a glioma patient whose treatment included an IDH1 peptide vaccine. The receptors were sampled from a young man with glioma.

The genes are TRBV6-4 and TRBJ2-7; unclear D gene. The CDR3 spans 14 residues. Germline values: CDR1 MRHNA, CDR2 SNTAGT. V was pared by 8 bases and J by 0 bases, with 14 bases between. This CDR3 reads CASPYGSRSYEQYF. For the CDR3, the DNA is TGTGCCAGCCCCTACGGGTCCCGCTCCTACGAGCAGTACTTC.

V and J are TRBV4-1 and TRBJ1-6; 7 nucleotides line up with TRBD1. The J segment lost 6 bases and the V segment lost 1 base, leaving 3 bases of the junction unmatched. Germline lookup yields CDR1 MGHRA and CDR2 YSYEKL. The CDR3 is 15 residues long. For the CDR3, the DNA is TGCGCCAGCAGCCAAGGGGGACAGCTTAATTCACCCCTCCACTTT. It codes for CASSQGGQLNSPLHF.

The V gene is TRBV29-1, the J gene TRBJ1-2; D may be TRBD1 (6 bases). The V end was cut by 7 bases, the J end by 9 bases, with 12 bases between. Germline V lookup: CDR1 SQVTM, CDR2 ANQGSEA. CDR3 size: 10 residues. CDR3: CSAEDSRYTF. The CDR3 region has the DNA TGCAGCGCCGAGGACAGTCGCTACACCTTC.

This clone appeared a few times. The V and J genes are TRBV19 and TRBJ1-6; unclear D gene. The CDR3 spans 18 residues. The V end was cut by 5 bases, the J end by 0 bases, with 17 bases between. Per germline, CDR1 LNHDA and CDR2 SQIVND (reference sequence). The CDR3 nucleotides are TGTGCCAGTAGTCCTCGGGATTTATTGAGCTCCTATAATTCACCCCTCCACTTT. Its translation is CASSPRDLLSSYNSPLHF. The full variable domain, with the rest looked up from reference TRBV19 and TRBJ1-6, is DGGITQSPKYLFRKEGQNVTLSCEQNLNHDAMYWYRQDPGQGLRLIYYSQIVNDFQKGDIAEGYSVSREKKESFPLTVTSAQKNPTAFYLCASSPRDLLSSYNSPLHFGNGTRLTVT.

The rearrangement joins TRBV5-4 to TRBJ1-2; D call uncertain. Looked up from germline, CDR1 is SGHNT and CDR2 is YYREEE (reference sequence). This CDR3 has 11 amino acids. Trimming removed 1 base from V and 6 bases from J, with 4 bases in between. Here the CDR3 DNA reads TGTGCCAGCAGCTTGAGGAATGGCTACACCTTC. It encodes CASSLRNGYTF.

CDR3: CASRNHQNYEQYF. CDR3 in DNA: TGTGCCTCCCGCAATCATCAAAACTACGAGCAGTACTTC. The V call is TRBV27, the J call TRBJ2-7; D unclear. Trimming cost V 11 bases and J 3 bases, with 17 bases left between them. Germline CDR1 and CDR2: MNHEY and SMNVEV (reference sequence). The CDR3 extends over 13 amino acids.

The V call is TRBV5-1, the J call TRBJ2-3; TRBD1 agrees at 8 bases. The CDR3 covers 16 residues. The V gene's germline CDR1 is SGHRS and CDR2 YFSETQ. V lost 1 base to trimming and J lost 5 bases; unmatched junction nucleotides: 9. For the CDR3, the DNA is TGCGCCAGCAGCTTGACGACAGGGGCCAGGGGAGATACGCAGTATTTT. Protein product: CASSLTTGARGDTQYF.

The rearrangement links TRBV6-6 to TRBJ2-3; D unclear. Looked up from germline, CDR1 is MNHNY and CDR2 is SVGAGI (reference sequence). V was pared by 0 bases and J by 1 base, with 11 bases between. This CDR3 is built from 16 residues. CDR3 residues: CASSYSRLSGTDTQYF. The CDR3 region has the DNA TGTGCCAGCAGTTACTCGCGGTTATCGGGCACAGATACGCAGTATTTT.

In DNA form, the CDR3 reads TGTGCCAGCAGCCGCGGGACAGGGGCCTCCTACGAGCAGTACTTC. Translating it yields CASSRGTGASYEQYF. V usage is TRBV7-9 and J usage is TRBJ2-7; 10 bases line up with TRBD1. J gave up 0 bases and V 5 bases, and 4 bases lay outside the gene matches. Per germline, CDR1 SEHNR and CDR2 FQNEAQ (reference sequence). This CDR3 contains 15 residues.

This clone has only one observation. The rearrangement joins TRBV9 to TRBJ1-1; TRBD1 aligns across 8 bases. The CDR3 runs to 15 residues. Looked up from germline, CDR1 is SGDLS and CDR2 is YYNGEE. V was clipped by 3 bases and J by 3 bases; unmatched bases: 7. The DNA for the CDR3 is TGTGCCAGCAGCGAGACAGGGGATTTGCACACTGAAGCTTTCTTT. Translation gives CASSETGDLHTEAFF. The entire variable domain, with the rest obtained from reference TRBV9 and TRBJ1-1, is as follows: DSGVTQTPKHLITATGQRVTLRCSPRSGDLSVYWYQQSLDQGLQFLIQYYNGEERAKGNILERFSAQQFPDLHSELNLSSLELGDSALYFCASSETGDLHTEAFFGQGTRLTVV.

This clone has a handful of counts. The V call is TRBV10-3, the J call TRBJ1-1, with no clear D. CDR3 size: 14 residues. V lost 2 bases to trimming and J lost 1 base, with 8 bases between them. The germline gives CDR1 ENHRY, CDR2 SYGVKD. CDR3 sequence (DNA): TGTGCCATCAGTGAGAAAAACAAGAACACTGAAGCTTTCTTT. This translates into CAISEKNKNTEAFF.

This clone was seen just once. This chain uses TRBV25-1 with TRBJ2-3; D is possibly TRBD1 (5 bases). Trimming cost V 1 base and J 5 bases, with 19 bases left between them. The CDR3 sequence is 17 residues long. CDR1 and CDR2 (germline): MGHDK, SYGVNS. This CDR3 reads CASSESRQFGLGDTQYF. The CDR3 DNA reads as TGTGCCAGCAGTGAATCCCGACAGTTCGGGCTAGGAGATACGCAGTATTTT.